This entry is about one TCR beta chain. Its antigen is currently unknown. This specimen comes from a study of vaccination and CD4 T cells after COVID-19. Study-level information: There were six male and four female convalescents, and two of them were Hispanic.

Study findings and constraints: Convalescent patients had 304 of 307 vaccine-specific clones showing spike mono-reactivity.

The J segment lost 2 bases and the V segment lost 3 bases, leaving 5 bases of the junction unmatched. The CDR3 runs 15 residues. Germline loops: CDR1 DFQATT, CDR2 SNEGSKA (reference sequence). Dates of PCR positivity, March to December 2020, preceded the US Alpha, Beta and Delta variants. TCRdb used MiXCR to reprocess the PCR reads, holding one entry per CDR3 protein. The sample shows roughly 20,000 distinct CDR3 sequences, 60% of them seen only once. The V gene is TRBV20-1, the J gene TRBJ2-3; 10 nucleotides agree with TRBD2. The receptor comes from a human donor who had recovered from COVID-19. The sequences come from CD4+ T cells from blood, collected after SARS-CoV-2 vaccination. The CDR3 loop reads CSASLAGVSTDTQYF. DNA for the CDR3: TGCAGTGCTAGTCTAGCGGGAGTCTCCACAGATACGCAGTATTTT.